This T cell receptor (beta chain) is drawn from a study of control samples from healthy donors and cancer patients. Assay: immunoSEQ multiplex PCR; the TCRdb copy retains only in-frame clones and omits some. The repertoire consists of about 89,000 clones, with around 85% occurring once and the leading ten covering approximately 2%. This CDR3 comprises 14 residues. V lost 5 bases to trimming and J lost 1 base, with 12 bases between them. Germline assignment: CDR1 SGHNT and CDR2 YYREEE (reference sequence). The material sequenced was blood. The receptor's source is a woman aged 40-49 years in good health. This sequence joins TRBV5-4 and TRBJ1-1, with D possibly being TRBD1 (5 bases). DNA for the CDR3: TGTGCCAGCAGTTGGCAGGGATCGAACACTGAAGCTTTCTTT. Translation gives CASSWQGSNTEAFF. Drawing the rest from reference TRBV5-4 and TRBJ1-1, the complete variable domain is ETGVTQSPTHLIKTRGQQVTLRCSSQSGHNTVSWYQQALGQGPQFIFQYYREEENGRGNFPPRFSGLQFPNYSSELNVNALELDDSALYLCASSWQGSNTEAFFGQGTRLTVV.